This T cell receptor beta chain emerged from a study of blood T cells in healthy people across ages. Comment on this clonotype: A read error may be the cause here, since a much bigger clone is one base away.

The use of a sample-barcoded 5' primer and a J-beta primer mix characterized a second PCR of about 7 to 12 cycles. One entry per CDR3 protein, called by TCRdb with MiXCR from the 5' RACE reads. The sample consists of hundreds of thousands of distinct CDR3 sequences, approximately 29% of them appearing once. Russia was home to the donors, healthy Caucasian individuals aged about 6 to 90. V dropped 0 bases and J dropped 11 bases, with 14 bases sitting between them. Germline assignment: CDR1 SGHDT and CDR2 YYEEEE. CDR3 size: 13 residues. The sample comprised blood. This clonotype was obtained from a woman aged 80 or over in good health. The chain couples TRBV5-6 to TRBJ2-5; TRBD1 is a possible D gene (5 bases). The CDR3 sequence is CASSLGTTSEQYF. CDR3 sequence (DNA): TGTGCCAGCAGCTTGGGGACAACGAGTGAGCAGTACTTC.